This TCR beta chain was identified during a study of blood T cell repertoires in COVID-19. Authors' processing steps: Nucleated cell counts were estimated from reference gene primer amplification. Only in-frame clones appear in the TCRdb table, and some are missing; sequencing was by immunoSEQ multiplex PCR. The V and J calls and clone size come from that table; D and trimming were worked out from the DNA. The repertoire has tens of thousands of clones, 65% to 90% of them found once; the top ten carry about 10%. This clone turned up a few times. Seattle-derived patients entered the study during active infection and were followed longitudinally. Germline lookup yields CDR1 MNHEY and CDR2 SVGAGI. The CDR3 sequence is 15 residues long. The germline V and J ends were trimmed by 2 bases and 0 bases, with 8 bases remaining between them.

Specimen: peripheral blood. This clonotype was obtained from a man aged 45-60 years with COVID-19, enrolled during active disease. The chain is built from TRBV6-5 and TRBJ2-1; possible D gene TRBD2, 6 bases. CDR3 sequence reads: CASSYDGSSYNEQFF. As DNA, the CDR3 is TGTGCCAGCAGTTACGACGGGAGCTCCTACAATGAGCAGTTCTTC.